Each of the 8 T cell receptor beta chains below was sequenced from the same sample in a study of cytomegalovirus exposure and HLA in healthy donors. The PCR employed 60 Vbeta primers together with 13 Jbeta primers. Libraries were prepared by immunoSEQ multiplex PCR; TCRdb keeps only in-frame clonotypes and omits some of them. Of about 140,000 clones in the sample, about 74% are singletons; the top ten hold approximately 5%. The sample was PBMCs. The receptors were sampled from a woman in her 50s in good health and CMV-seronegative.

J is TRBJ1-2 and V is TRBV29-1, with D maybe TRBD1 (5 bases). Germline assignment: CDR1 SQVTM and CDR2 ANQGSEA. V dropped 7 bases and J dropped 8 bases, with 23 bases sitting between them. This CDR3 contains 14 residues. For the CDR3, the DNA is TGCAGCGCCCCGGTGGGCAGGGACTTGGGCGGCTACACCTTC. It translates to CSAPVGRDLGGYTF.

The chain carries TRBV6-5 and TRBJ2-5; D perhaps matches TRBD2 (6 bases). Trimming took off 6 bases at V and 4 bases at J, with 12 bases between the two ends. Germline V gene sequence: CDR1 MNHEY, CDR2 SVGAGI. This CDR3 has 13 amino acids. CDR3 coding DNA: TGTGCCAGCAGCTCGGGGCGGGGAGAGACCCAGTACTTC. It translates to CASSSGRGETQYF.

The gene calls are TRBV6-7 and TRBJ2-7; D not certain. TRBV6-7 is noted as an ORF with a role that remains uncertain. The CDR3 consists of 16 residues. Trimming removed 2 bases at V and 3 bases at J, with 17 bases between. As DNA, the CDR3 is TGTGCCAGCAGTTACATGTCCGGTCACGTCAACTACGAGCAGTACTTC. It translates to CASSYMSGHVNYEQYF.

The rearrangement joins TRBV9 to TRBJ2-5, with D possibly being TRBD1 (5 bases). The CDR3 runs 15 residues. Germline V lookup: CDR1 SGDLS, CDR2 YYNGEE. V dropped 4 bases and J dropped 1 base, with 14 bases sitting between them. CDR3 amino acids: CASSSASGSQETQYF. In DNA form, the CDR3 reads TGTGCCAGCAGCTCCGCCTCAGGGTCCCAAGAGACCCAGTACTTC.

CDR3 sequence: CASSYSGGGIDTQYF. DNA for the CDR3: TGTGCCAGCAGTTACTCAGGGGGCGGGATAGATACGCAGTATTTT. The genes are TRBV6-5 and TRBJ2-3; tentatively, D is TRBD1 (7 bases). V lost 0 bases to trimming and J lost 5 bases, with 12 bases between them. The germline CDR1 and CDR2 sequences are MNHEY and SVGAGI. This CDR3 is 15 amino acids long.

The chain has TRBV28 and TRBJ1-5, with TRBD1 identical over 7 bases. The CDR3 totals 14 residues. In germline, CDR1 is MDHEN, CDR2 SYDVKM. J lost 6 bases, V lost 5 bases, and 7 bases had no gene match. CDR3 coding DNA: TGTGCCAGCAGTAGACAGGGTCCGGGTCAGCCCCAGCATTTT. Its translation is CASSRQGPGQPQHF. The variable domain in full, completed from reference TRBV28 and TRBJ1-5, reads DVKVTQSSRYLVKRTGEKVFLECVQDMDHENMFWYRQDPGLGLRLIYFSYDVKMKEKGDIPEGYSVSREKKERFSLILESASTNQTSMYLCASSRQGPGQPQHFGDGTRLSIL.

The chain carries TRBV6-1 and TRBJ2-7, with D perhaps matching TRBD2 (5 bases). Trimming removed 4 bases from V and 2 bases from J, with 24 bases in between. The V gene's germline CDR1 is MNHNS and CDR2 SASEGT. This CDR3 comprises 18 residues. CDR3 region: CASSGLQPDLSRTYEQYF. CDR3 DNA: TGTGCCAGCAGTGGCCTACAACCGGACTTGTCGCGTACCTACGAGCAGTACTTC.

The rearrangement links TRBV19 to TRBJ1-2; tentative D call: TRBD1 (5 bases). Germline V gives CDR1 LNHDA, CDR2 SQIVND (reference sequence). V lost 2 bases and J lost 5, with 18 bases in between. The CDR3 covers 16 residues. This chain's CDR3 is CASSIQGYTHLYGYTF. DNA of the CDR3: TGTGCCAGTAGTATACAGGGTTATACTCACCTGTATGGCTACACCTTC.